The rows below give T cell receptor beta chains drawn from one sample of a study of response to subunit inactivated influenza vaccine. TCRdb processed the RT-PCR reads anew with MiXCR; each CDR3 protein has one entry. The data hold 800,000 or so distinct CDR3 sequences, with about 20% observed a single time. Sequencing used PBMCs from blood, obtained 4 to 6 days after vaccination. The source of these receptors is a man aged 45-65 years who received an inactivated influenza vaccine. CDR3s include the opening cysteine and the closing phenylalanine or tryptophan. The D gene is left open where the match is weak. Part of the rows lack a size; the others show once, few, many or a class for expanded clones.

clone_size j_call v_call d_call cdr3_nt cdr3_aa
few TRBJ2-3 TRBV18 . TGTGCCAGCTCACCAGTCGCTAGGGGACCCACGCAGTATTTT CASSPVARGPTQYF
many TRBJ1-5 TRBV5-5 TRBD1 TGTGCCAGCAGCTTCCGGGACAGGGGACAGCCCCAGCATTTT CASSFRDRGQPQHF
few TRBJ2-1 TRBV5-1 TRBD2 TGCGCCAGCAGCCTTACGGGACTAGCGGGGGCAAATGAGCAGTTCTTC CASSLTGLAGANEQFF
. TRBJ1-1 TRBV5-6 . TGTGCCAGCACCTTCGCTCAGGGGTCTGAAGCTTTCTTT CASTFAQGSEAFF
few TRBJ2-1 TRBV10-3 . TGTGCCATCAGTGAGTCGAGGGACAAACTATGGAATGAGCAGTTCTTC CAISESRDKLWNEQFF
. TRBJ2-3 TRBV20-1 . TGCAGTGTTCGGGGGGCGGTCACAGATACGCAGTATTTT CSVRGAVTDTQYF
many TRBJ1-1 TRBV29-1 . TGCAGCGTTGTAAGCCCGGGAGGGACTGAAGCTTTCTTT CSVVSPGGTEAFF
. TRBJ1-1 TRBV7-9 . TGTGCCAGCAGCTTTAACAGGGCCTTGAACACTGAAGCTTTCTTT CASSFNRALNTEAFF
many TRBJ1-5 TRBV5-5 TRBD1 TGTGCCAGCAGCTGGACAGGGGCGAGCAATCAGCCCCAGCATTTT CASSWTGASNQPQHF
few TRBJ2-7 TRBV20-1 TRBD2 TGCAGTGCTAGAGTAGCGGGGCCGTCTGACGAGCAGTACTTC CSARVAGPSDEQYF
. TRBJ2-1 TRBV11-2 TRBD1 TGTGCCAGCAGCTCCCGCTTGGGACAGGGTTCCCCTCATGAGCAGTTCTTC CASSSRLGQGSPHEQFF
few TRBJ2-1 TRBV5-1 . TGCGCCAGCAGCTTGGGTCAGGGGGAGGATGAGCAGTTCTTC CASSLGQGEDEQFF
few TRBJ2-7 TRBV7-8 TRBD1 TGTGCCAGCAGCTTAGGCCAACCCCGACAGGGTCGGTCAAGTTACGAGCAGTACTTC CASSLGQPRQGRSSYEQYF
few TRBJ1-1 TRBV20-1 . TGCAGTGCCACCAGGGAGTCGAACACTGAAGCTTTCTTT CSATRESNTEAFF
few TRBJ2-2 TRBV12-3/TRBV12-4 TRBD1 TGTGCCAGCAGTTTGTACAGGGGCGGGTTCGGGGAGCTGTTTTTT CASSLYRGGFGELFF
. TRBJ1-2 TRBV12-3/TRBV12-4 . TGTGCCAGCAGCAACCGGGGGGGGCGTGGTGGCTACACCTTC CASSNRGGRGGYTF
. TRBJ2-7 TRBV20-1 . TGCAGTGGTGCCCCAAGCTCCTACGAGCAGTACTTC CSGAPSSYEQYF
. TRBJ2-5 TRBV7-2 TRBD2 TGTGCCAGCAGCTTAGCAGAACCCGGACTAGCGGGAGGTCGGCTACGGGAGACCCAGTACTTC CASSLAEPGLAGGRLRETQYF
. TRBJ2-7 TRBV10-2 . TGCGCCAGCAGTGGATGGCCCTACGAGCAGTACTTC CASSGWPYEQYF
many TRBJ1-3 TRBV12-3/TRBV12-4 . TGCGCCAGCAGCGGGACAAGCTCTGGAAACACCATATATTTT CASSGTSSGNTIYF
few TRBJ2-4 TRBV5-1 TRBD1 TGCGCCAGCAGCTTCCAGACAGGGGCGGCCAAAAACATTCAGTACTTC CASSFQTGAAKNIQYF
few TRBJ1-3 TRBV5-1 TRBD1 TGCGCCAGCAGCCAGCGACAGGGGGATAACTCTGGAAACACCATATATTTT CASSQRQGDNSGNTIYF
few TRBJ1-1 TRBV7-2 TRBD1 TGTGCCAGCAGCTCCCCCCGGACAGGGGGGACTGAAGCTTTCTTT CASSSPRTGGTEAFF
. TRBJ1-2 TRBV5-1 TRBD1 TGCGCCAGCAGCTTCCAGGGGGACTATGGCTACACCTTC CASSFQGDYGYTF
few TRBJ2-1 TRBV5-1 . TGCGCCAGCAGCTTGGCCTTCTCGGCAGGGGGGGCCAATGAGCAGTTCTTC CASSLAFSAGGANEQFF
. TRBJ1-4 TRBV18 . TGTGCCAGCTCACCACTCGATGCAACTAATGAAAAACTGTTTTTT CASSPLDATNEKLFF
many TRBJ1-5 TRBV20-1 . TGCAGTGCTACACGTCTACGCAATCAGCCCCAGCATTTT CSATRLRNQPQHF
once TRBJ2-7 TRBV18 . TGTGCCAGCTCACCAAATACAGCAATCCGCTACGAGCAGTACTTC CASSPNTAIRYEQYF
few TRBJ1-5 TRBV24-1 . TGTGCCACCAGTGAACAGAAAAGCAATCAGCCCCAGCATTTT CATSEQKSNQPQHF
. TRBJ2-4 TRBV2 TRBD2 TGTGCCAGCAGTGTGGCGGGGGGAAAGTACTTC CASSVAGGKYF
. TRBJ2-1 TRBV15 TRBD1 TGTGCCACCAGCAGAGATCGAGGACAGGCATACAATGAGCAGTTCTTC CATSRDRGQAYNEQFF
. TRBJ2-3 TRBV28 TRBD1 TGTGCCAGCAGCACGACAGGGCTGAGGCAGTATTTT CASSTTGLRQYF
. TRBJ2-1 TRBV20-1 . TGCAGTGCCCCGGTTGCTATTGAGCAGTTCTTC CSAPVAIEQFF
. TRBJ2-5 TRBV20-1 TRBD2 TGCAGTGCTAGATCTCCGGGGACTAGCATTCAGACCCAGTACTTC CSARSPGTSIQTQYF
once TRBJ2-7 TRBV7-6 TRBD2 TGTGCCAGCAGCCCCGGGGTAGCGGGAGACGAGCAGTACTTC CASSPGVAGDEQYF
. TRBJ2-7 TRBV29-1 TRBD2 TGCAGCGTTGCTCTAGCGGGAGTCGAGCAGTACTTC CSVALAGVEQYF
few TRBJ2-3 TRBV7-6 . TGTGCCAGCGCGCAGGGGACAGATACGCAGTATTTT CASAQGTDTQYF
. TRBJ2-7 TRBV7-9 . TGTGCCAGCAGCTTAGGTAGCGGACCTTCACGGGAGTACGAGCAGTACTTC CASSLGSGPSREYEQYF
. TRBJ2-7 TRBV10-3 . TGTGCCATCAGTGTCCGGGGACTCTCCTACTACGAGCAGTACTTC CAISVRGLSYYEQYF
few TRBJ2-2 TRBV7-2 TRBD1 TGTGCCAGCATCCCTGGACAGGCAGCCGGGGAGCTGTTTTTT CASIPGQAAGELFF
few TRBJ2-3 TRBV4-2 . TGTGCCAGCAGCCAAGTAGGGTCCGACACCTACACAGATACGCAGTATTTT CASSQVGSDTYTDTQYF
few TRBJ1-1 TRBV20-1 . TGCAGTGCTAGTTTCGGCTATAGAGGATCGAACACTGAAGCTTTCTTT CSASFGYRGSNTEAFF
. TRBJ2-5 TRBV24-1 . TGTGCCACCAGGGAGTCGGGCAGCCCCCAAGAGACCCAGTACTTC CATRESGSPQETQYF
. TRBJ2-1 TRBV3-1 TRBD2 TGTGCCAGCAGCCGGACTAGCGGGAGGATTTATGAGCAGTTCTTC CASSRTSGRIYEQFF
few TRBJ2-7 TRBV7-8 TRBD1 TGTGCCAGCAGCACCCCGGGACAGGGGTACGACGAGCAGTACTTC CASSTPGQGYDEQYF
. TRBJ2-5 TRBV5-1 TRBD2 TGTGCCAGCAGCCCAGAGCGGGGCCAAGAGACCCAGTACTTC CASSPERGQETQYF
few TRBJ2-1 TRBV5-5 . TGTGCCAGCAGCTTGAATGGGCAGAGGGGCAATGAGCAGTTCTTC CASSLNGQRGNEQFF
few TRBJ2-5 TRBV19 . TGTGCCAGTAGTATAGCGGGAAGTAGAGAAGAGACCCAGTACTTC CASSIAGSREETQYF